The rows below give T cell receptor beta chains drawn from one sample of a study of T cell changes during pregnancy in multiple sclerosis. Clones were sequenced by immunoSEQ multiplex PCR, and TCRdb holds only the in-frame ones, with some missing. The table includes 20,000 to 25,000 clones, more than 85% detected once. The sample consisted of CD8+ T cells from peripheral blood mononuclear cells, taken in the first trimester of pregnancy. These receptors were obtained from a female donor with multiple sclerosis, enrolled in a pregnancy study. Each CDR3 is given with its conserved first and last residue. A D gene is named only where the DNA matches it firmly. Size is omitted from some rows. Given values are once, few, many or a class for expanded clones.

CDR3aa: CASSSRLAVYEQYF
CDR3nt: TGTGCCAGCAGTTCCCGGCTAGCGGTTTACGAGCAGTACTTC
v_gene: TRBV27
j_gene: TRBJ2-7
d_gene: TRBD2
abundance: NA

CDR3aa: CASSLGLAGYSYEQYF
CDR3nt: TGCGCCAGCAGCCTAGGACTAGCGGGTTACTCCTACGAGCAGTACTTC
v_gene: TRBV4-3
j_gene: TRBJ2-7
d_gene: TRBD2
abundance: NA

CDR3aa: CASSPYRAAYEQYF
CDR3nt: TGTGCCAGCAGCCCATACAGGGCCGCCTACGAGCAGTACTTC
v_gene: TRBV9
j_gene: TRBJ2-7
d_gene: NA
abundance: NA

CDR3aa: CASSQEFGSFNEQFF
CDR3nt: TGCGCCAGCAGCCAAGAGTTTGGTAGCTTCAATGAGCAGTTCTTC
v_gene: TRBV4-3
j_gene: TRBJ2-1
d_gene: NA
abundance: NA

CDR3aa: CASSPGRTSPETQYF
CDR3nt: TGCGCCAGCAGCCCAGGGCGGACTAGTCCTGAGACCCAGTACTTC
v_gene: TRBV4-1
j_gene: TRBJ2-5
d_gene: TRBD2
abundance: NA

CDR3aa: CASSLQRVQETQYF
CDR3nt: TGCGCCAGCAGCTTGCAGCGGGTCCAAGAGACCCAGTACTTC
v_gene: TRBV5-1
j_gene: TRBJ2-5
d_gene: NA
abundance: NA

CDR3aa: CASSQSLAGEQFF
CDR3nt: TGCGCCAGCAGCCAAAGTTTAGCGGGGGAGCAGTTCTTC
v_gene: TRBV4-3
j_gene: TRBJ2-1
d_gene: TRBD2
abundance: once

CDR3aa: CASSPSWDRGHEQYF
CDR3nt: TGCGCCAGCAGCCCTAGCTGGGACAGGGGCCACGAGCAGTACTTC
v_gene: TRBV5-1
j_gene: TRBJ2-7
d_gene: TRBD1
abundance: NA

CDR3aa: CASSQDGASGNTIYF
CDR3nt: TGTGCCAGCAGCCAAGATGGAGCCTCTGGAAACACCATATATTTT
v_gene: TRBV5-5
j_gene: TRBJ1-3
d_gene: NA
abundance: NA

CDR3aa: CAWSVLDRGEKLFF
CDR3nt: TGTGCCTGGAGTGTACTGGACAGGGGTGAAAAACTGTTTTTT
v_gene: TRBV30
j_gene: TRBJ1-4
d_gene: TRBD1
abundance: NA

CDR3aa: CASSLRAEAVSYEQYF
CDR3nt: TGTGCCAGCAGTTTACGAGCGGAGGCGGTCTCCTACGAGCAGTACTTC
v_gene: TRBV27
j_gene: TRBJ2-7
d_gene: NA
abundance: NA

CDR3aa: CAISEPQGLSYNEQFF
CDR3nt: TGTGCCATCAGTGAGCCCCAGGGTCTCTCCTACAATGAGCAGTTCTTC
v_gene: TRBV10-3
j_gene: TRBJ2-1
d_gene: NA
abundance: NA

CDR3aa: CASSSQETDTQYF
CDR3nt: TGTGCCAGTAGTAGTCAAGAGACAGATACGCAGTATTTT
v_gene: TRBV19
j_gene: TRBJ2-3
d_gene: NA
abundance: NA

CDR3aa: CASSLVLTGELFF
CDR3nt: TGTGCCAGCAGCTTAGTATTGACCGGGGAGCTGTTTTTT
v_gene: TRBV7-9
j_gene: TRBJ2-2
d_gene: NA
abundance: NA

CDR3aa: CASSVVGLAHNEQFF
CDR3nt: TGTGCCAGCAGCGTAGTGGGACTAGCCCACAATGAGCAGTTCTTC
v_gene: TRBV9
j_gene: TRBJ2-1
d_gene: TRBD2
abundance: NA

CDR3aa: CASSSGTGPVGQYF
CDR3nt: TGTGCCAGCAGCTCGGGGACAGGGCCGGTCGGTCAGTACTTC
v_gene: TRBV13
j_gene: TRBJ2-5
d_gene: TRBD1
abundance: NA

CDR3aa: CASSQEDRLAGGWDEQFF
CDR3nt: TGCGCCAGCAGCCAAGAGGACAGACTAGCGGGAGGATGGGATGAGCAGTTCTTC
v_gene: TRBV4-3
j_gene: TRBJ2-1
d_gene: TRBD2
abundance: NA

CDR3aa: CASSQDPASGRLSGANVLTF
CDR3nt: TGCGCCAGCAGCCAAGATCCCGCTAGCGGGAGGTTGTCTGGGGCCAACGTCCTGACTTTC
v_gene: TRBV4-3
j_gene: TRBJ2-6
d_gene: TRBD2
abundance: NA

CDR3aa: CASSVAGGGETQYF
CDR3nt: TGTGCCAGCAGCGTAGCTGGCGGGGGAGAGACCCAGTACTTC
v_gene: TRBV9
j_gene: TRBJ2-5
d_gene: TRBD2
abundance: NA

CDR3aa: CASSQGLEQYF
CDR3nt: TGTGCCAGCAGCCAGGGCCTCGAGCAGTACTTC
v_gene: TRBV4-2
j_gene: TRBJ2-7
d_gene: NA
abundance: NA

CDR3aa: CASSSAGGGTDTQYF
CDR3nt: TGTGCCAGCAGCTCAGCGGGAGGCGGCACAGATACGCAGTATTTT
v_gene: TRBV7-9
j_gene: TRBJ2-3
d_gene: TRBD2
abundance: NA

CDR3aa: CSARTGGEAFF
CDR3nt: TGCAGTGCAAGGACAGGGGGCGAAGCTTTCTTT
v_gene: TRBV20-1
j_gene: TRBJ1-1
d_gene: TRBD1
abundance: NA

CDR3aa: CAIGQKNTEAFF
CDR3nt: TGTGCCATCGGACAAAAGAACACTGAAGCTTTCTTT
v_gene: TRBV10-3
j_gene: TRBJ1-1
d_gene: NA
abundance: NA